This T cell receptor (beta chain) was documented in a study of cytomegalovirus exposure and HLA in healthy donors. Concerning this clone: What it recognizes is unknown.

PCR employed 60 Vbeta and 13 Jbeta primers. Libraries were prepared by immunoSEQ multiplex PCR; TCRdb keeps only in-frame clonotypes and omits some of them. The data show roughly 77,000 clones, 10% seen once. The CDR3 consists of 15 residues. CDR1 MDHEN and CDR2 SYDVKM come from the germline V gene. V was clipped by 2 bases and J by 3 bases; unmatched bases: 4. The study, taken as a whole, reports: Upon later analysis, TCR association rates were observed to vary by HLA locus, being highest for DRB1 and lowest for HLA-C. The investigators catalogued some 160 TCR beta chains as cytomegalovirus-associated.

Each donor was healthy, and each was a bone marrow donor. Sequenced input: PBMCs. The J gene is TRBJ2-1, the V gene TRBV28, with 7 bases matching TRBD2. The receptor's source is a man aged 60 to 75 in good health and CMV-seropositive. This CDR3 reads CASSLRGGSYNEQFF. The CDR3 region has the DNA TGTGCCAGCAGTTTAAGGGGCGGGAGCTACAATGAGCAGTTCTTC.